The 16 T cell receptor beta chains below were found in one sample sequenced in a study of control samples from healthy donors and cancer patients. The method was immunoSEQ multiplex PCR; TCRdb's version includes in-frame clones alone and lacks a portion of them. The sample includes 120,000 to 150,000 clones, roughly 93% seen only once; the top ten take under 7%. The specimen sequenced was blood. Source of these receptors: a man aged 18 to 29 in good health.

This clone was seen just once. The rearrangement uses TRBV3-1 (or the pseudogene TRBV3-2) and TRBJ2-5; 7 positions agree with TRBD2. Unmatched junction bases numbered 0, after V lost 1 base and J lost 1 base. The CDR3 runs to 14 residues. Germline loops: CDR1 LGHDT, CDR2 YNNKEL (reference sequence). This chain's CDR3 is CASSQGGGQETQYF. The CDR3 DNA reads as TGTGCCAGCAGCCAAGGGGGGGGCCAAGAGACCCAGTACTTC.

CDR3 sequence: CASSITDRGTEAFF. The CDR3 bases are TGTGCCAGTAGCATAACGGACAGGGGCACTGAAGCTTTCTTT. V usage is TRBV19 and J usage is TRBJ1-1, with TRBD1 identical over 9 bases. The CDR3 has 14 amino acids. Germline trimming cut 6 bases from V and 4 bases from J; bases unmatched to any gene: 6. Germline V gene sequence: CDR1 LNHDA, CDR2 SQIVND (reference sequence).

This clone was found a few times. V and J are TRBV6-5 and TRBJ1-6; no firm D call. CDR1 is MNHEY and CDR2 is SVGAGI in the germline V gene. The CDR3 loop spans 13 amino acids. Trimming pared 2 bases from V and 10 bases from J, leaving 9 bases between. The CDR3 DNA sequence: TGTGCCAGCAGTTACGGGTACACCTCACCCCTCCACTTT. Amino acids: CASSYGYTSPLHF.

DNA for the CDR3: TGTGCCAGCAGTGAAGACTCCGGGACAGGGAGGGATGGCTACACCTTC. It codes for CASSEDSGTGRDGYTF. The V call is TRBV6-1, the J call TRBJ1-2; 9 bases align to TRBD1. Germline assignment: CDR1 MNHNS and CDR2 SASEGT. This CDR3 comprises 16 residues. The V and J ends lost 1 base and 6 bases, in that order; junction bases with no gene match: 9.

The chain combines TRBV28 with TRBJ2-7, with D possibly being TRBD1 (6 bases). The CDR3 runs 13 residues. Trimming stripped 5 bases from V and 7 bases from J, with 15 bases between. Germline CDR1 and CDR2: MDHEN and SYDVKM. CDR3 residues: CASSRDIGKEQYF. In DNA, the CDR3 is TGTGCCAGCAGTCGGGACATCGGTAAAGAGCAGTACTTC.

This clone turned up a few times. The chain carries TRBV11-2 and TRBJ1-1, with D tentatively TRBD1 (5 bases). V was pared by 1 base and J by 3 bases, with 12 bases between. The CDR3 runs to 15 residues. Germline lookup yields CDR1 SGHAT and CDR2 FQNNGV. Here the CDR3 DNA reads TGTGCCAGCAGCTTAGTCCGGGGGAGCGACACTGAAGCTTTCTTT. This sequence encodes CASSLVRGSDTEAFF.

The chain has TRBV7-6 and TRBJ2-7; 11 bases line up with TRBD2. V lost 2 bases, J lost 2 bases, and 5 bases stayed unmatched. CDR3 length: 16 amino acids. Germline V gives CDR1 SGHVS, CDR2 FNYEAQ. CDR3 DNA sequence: TGTGCCAGCAGCTTATTCCTAGCGGGGGGCCCCTACGAGCAGTACTTC. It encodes CASSLFLAGGPYEQYF. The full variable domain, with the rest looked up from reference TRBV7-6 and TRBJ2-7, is GAGVSQSPRYKVTKRGQDVALRCDPISGHVSLYWYRQALGQGPEFLTYFNYEAQQDKSGLPNDRFSAERPEGSISTLTIQRTEQRDSAMYRCASSLFLAGGPYEQYFGPGTRLTVT.

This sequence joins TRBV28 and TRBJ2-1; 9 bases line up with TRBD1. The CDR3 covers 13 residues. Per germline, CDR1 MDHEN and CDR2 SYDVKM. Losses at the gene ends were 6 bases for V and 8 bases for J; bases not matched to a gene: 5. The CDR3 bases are TGTGCCAGCAGGAGGACAGGGGACGATGAGCAGTTCTTC. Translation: CASRRTGDDEQFF.

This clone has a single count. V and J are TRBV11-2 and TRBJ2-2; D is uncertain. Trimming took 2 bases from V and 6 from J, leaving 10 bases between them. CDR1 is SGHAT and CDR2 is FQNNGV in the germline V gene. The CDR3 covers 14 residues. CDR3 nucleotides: TGTGCCAGCAGCTTATATAGTGTGGCCGGGGAGCTGTTTTTT. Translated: CASSLYSVAGELFF.

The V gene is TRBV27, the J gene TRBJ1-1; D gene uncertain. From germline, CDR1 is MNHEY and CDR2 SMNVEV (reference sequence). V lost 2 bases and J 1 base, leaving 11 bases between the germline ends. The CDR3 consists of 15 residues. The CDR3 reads CASSLESLTNTEAFF. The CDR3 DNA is TGTGCCAGCAGTTTAGAAAGCCTCACGAACACTGAAGCTTTCTTT.

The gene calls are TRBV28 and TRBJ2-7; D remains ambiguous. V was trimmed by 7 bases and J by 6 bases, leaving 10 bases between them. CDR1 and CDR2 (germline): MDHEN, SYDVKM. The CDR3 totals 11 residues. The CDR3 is CASTDLLEQYF. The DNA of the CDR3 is TGTGCCAGCACCGACCTTCTCGAGCAGTACTTC.

CDR3 loop: CASSLALDRDTEAFF. The CDR3 coding sequence is TGCGCCAGCAGCTTGGCCTTAGACCGGGACACTGAAGCTTTCTTT. The gene calls are TRBV5-1 and TRBJ1-1; D not certain. CDR1 and CDR2 (germline): SGHRS, YFSETQ. Trimming took 0 bases from V and 3 from J, leaving 12 bases between them. The CDR3 covers 15 residues. The complete variable domain, with remaining parts taken from reference TRBV5-1 and TRBJ1-1, reads KAGVTQTPRYLIKTRGQQVTLSCSPISGHRSVSWYQQTPGQGLQFLFEYFSETQRNKGNFPGRFSGRQFSNSRSEMNVSTLELGDSALYLCASSLALDRDTEAFFGQGTRLTVV.

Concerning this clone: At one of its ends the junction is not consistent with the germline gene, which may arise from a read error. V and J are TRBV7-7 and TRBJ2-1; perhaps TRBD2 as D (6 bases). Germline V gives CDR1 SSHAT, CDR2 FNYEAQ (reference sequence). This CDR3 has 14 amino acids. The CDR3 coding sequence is TGTGCTAGCAGCCCCATCGGGGGTGGTAATGAGCAGTTCTTC. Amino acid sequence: CASSPIGGGNEQFF.

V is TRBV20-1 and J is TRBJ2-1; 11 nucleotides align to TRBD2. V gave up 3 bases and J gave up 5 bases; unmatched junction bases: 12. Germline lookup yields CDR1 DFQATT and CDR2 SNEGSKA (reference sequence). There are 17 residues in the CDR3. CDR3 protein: CSASRLAGGLLDNEQFF. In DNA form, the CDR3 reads TGCAGTGCTAGTAGGCTAGCGGGAGGCCTACTGGACAATGAGCAGTTCTTC.

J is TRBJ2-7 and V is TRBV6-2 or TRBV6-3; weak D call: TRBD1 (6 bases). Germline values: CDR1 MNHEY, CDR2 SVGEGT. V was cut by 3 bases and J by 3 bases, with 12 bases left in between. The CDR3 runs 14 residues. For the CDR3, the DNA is TGTGCCAGCAGTTATGGGGGCCCTCTCTACGAGCAGTACTTC. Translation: CASSYGGPLYEQYF.

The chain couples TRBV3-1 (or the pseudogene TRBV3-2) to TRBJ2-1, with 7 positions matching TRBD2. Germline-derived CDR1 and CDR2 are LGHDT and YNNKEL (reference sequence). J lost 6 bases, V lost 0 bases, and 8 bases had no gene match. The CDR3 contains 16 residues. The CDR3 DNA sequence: TGTGCCAGCAGCCAAGAGTGGCGGGAGTTGAGCAATGAGCAGTTCTTC. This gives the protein CASSQEWRELSNEQFF.